These T cell receptor beta chains were read from a single sample in a study of cytomegalovirus exposure and HLA in healthy donors. TCRdb's table, derived via immunoSEQ multiplex PCR, lists solely in-frame clones and lacks some. The top ten hold more than 3.5% of the sample, which has about 140,000 clones, about 82% seen once. Sequenced material: PBMCs. The receptor source for this set is a woman between 40 and 55 years old in good health and CMV-seropositive. Each CDR3 is given with its conserved first and last residue.

j_gene,v_gene,CDR3aa
-,TRBV27,CASSPGLYYEQYF
TRBJ2-3,TRBV19,CASTSGSADTQYF
TRBJ2-2,TRBV5-8,CASSLSGVANTGELFF
TRBJ2-1,TRBV6-1,CASSEQILGYNEQFF
TRBJ2-7,TRBV11-3,CASSPLGQPWEQYF
TRBJ1-1,TRBV19,CASNGPLNTEAFF
TRBJ2-3,TRBV5-8,CASSFESGMDTQYF
TRBJ2-3,TRBV19,CASSRGPDTQYF
TRBJ1-1,TRBV6-6,CASSYTPGYTEAFF
TRBJ2-5,TRBV2,CANYYTPLTGQYF
TRBJ1-1,TRBV10-3,CAIGSDSRTEAFF
TRBJ1-1,TRBV7-7,CASSLGVHTEAFF
TRBJ2-7,TRBV7-2,CASSITYEQYF
TRBJ2-7,TRBV18,CASSPNQDISYEQYF
TRBJ2-7,TRBV9,CASSVTGAEQYF
TRBJ2-3,TRBV5-5,CASSLEDRRLWDTQYF
TRBJ2-5,TRBV18,CASSPPRGGGLQETQYF
TRBJ2-6,TRBV19,CASSIGQPGSGANVLTF
TRBJ2-2,TRBV16,CASSQSSGANTGELFF
TRBJ2-5,TRBV5-5,CASSSLGLQETQYF
TRBJ1-3,TRBV5-4,CASRDTFSGNTIYF
TRBJ2-1,TRBV9,CASSSRLAGSYNEQFF
TRBJ2-6,TRBV5-4,CASSPRPDRGPGANVLTF
TRBJ2-1,TRBV28,CASSFWREEVNEQFF
TRBJ2-3,TRBV10-3,CATQDYRTDTQYF
TRBJ1-4,TRBV9,CASSVAQGAAEKLFF
TRBJ2-3,TRBV5-4,CASSFRAGSGSGADTQYF
TRBJ2-1,TRBV7-3,CASSPGGDSYNEQFF
TRBJ2-2,TRBV4-3,CASSQGEGGDTGELFF
TRBJ2-3,TRBV7-9,CASSPGNSNTDTQYF
TRBJ1-4,TRBV18,CASSPTVGEKLFF
TRBJ1-1,TRBV5-6,CASSSGGPTEAFF
TRBJ2-1,TRBV5-4,CASSLAGISGGGNEQFF
TRBJ2-5,TRBV5-6,CASSLAGPETQYF
TRBJ2-1,TRBV19,CASSIRELSEQFF
TRBJ2-3,TRBV30,CAWTEREGHRRDTQYF
TRBJ2-3,TRBV11-3,CASSPGGGPTDTQYF
TRBJ1-5,TRBV27,CASRELRGTLGDTNQPQHF
TRBJ2-2,TRBV7-9,CASSSPDRENTGELFF
TRBJ2-1,TRBV28,CASSLEYNEQFF
TRBJ2-3,TRBV28,CASSGTVTDTQYF
TRBJ2-4,TRBV28,CASSSGGGKNIQYF
TRBJ1-1,TRBV6-5,CASSYLYRDRTEAFF
TRBJ1-1,TRBV5-1,CASSLTGNSVEAFF
TRBJ2-7,TRBV5-1,CASSLAEGVSYEQYF
TRBJ1-1,TRBV11-3,CASSSPPDSEAFF
TRBJ1-2,TRBV18,CASSPDRNYGYTF
TRBJ1-1,TRBV6-1,CASSLRGTEAFF
TRBJ1-5,TRBV29-1,CSVEDSGYNQPQHF
TRBJ2-1,TRBV5-1,CASSPGLSGSRTYNEQFF
TRBJ2-7,TRBV5-6,CASSLDGGNSRGYEQYF
TRBJ2-7,TRBV5-4,CASSRAGDPYYEQYF